One sample yielded the 28 T cell receptor beta chains listed below, sequenced in a study of Ad26.COV2.S vaccination and SARS-CoV-2 variants. Treatment in this sample: about 20 received Ad26.COV2.S at low or high dose, single or two shots; roughly 5 received placebo; per-sample allocation not given. After the first vaccine or placebo injection, samples were drawn on day 63. Measured with immunoSEQ multiplex PCR; TCRdb has only the in-frame clones, and not every one. This sample has over 350,000 clones, with around 85% found just once. The sample here was peripheral blood, taken in a trial of Ad26.COV2.S vaccine versus placebo. The source is a person aged 18-60 years who received the Ad26.COV2.S COVID-19 vaccine or a placebo.

The chain carries TRBV5-4 and TRBJ2-7; TRBD1 is a possible D gene (6 bases). Germline V lookup: CDR1 SGHNT, CDR2 YYREEE (reference sequence). The CDR3 sequence is 14 residues long. The V end was cut by 4 bases, the J end by 2 bases, with 13 bases between. CDR3 bases: TGTGCCAGCAGCCGTGGGTACAGGGCCTACGAGCAGTACTTC. Translated, it gives CASSRGYRAYEQYF.

The table lists this clone with a count of one. The chain recombines TRBV11-2 with TRBJ1-1, with TRBD1 matching over 9 bases. J was trimmed by 7 bases and V by 5 bases; bases with no gene match: 5. This CDR3 region has 13 residues. From germline, CDR1 is SGHAT and CDR2 FQNNGV. Here the CDR3 DNA reads TGTGCCAGCAGCCGGGACAGGGTCTTTGAAGCTTTCTTT. Protein sequence: CASSRDRVFEAFF. The variable domain in full, with the rest retrieved from reference TRBV11-2 and TRBJ1-1, is EAGVAQSPRYKIIEKRQSVAFWCNPISGHATLYWYQQILGQGPKLLIQFQNNGVVDDSQLPKDRFSAERLKGVDSTLKIQPAKLEDSAVYLCASSRDRVFEAFFGQGTRLTVV.

V gene TRBV5-1 combines with J gene TRBJ2-1, with TRBD2 as a possible D gene (6 bases). The CDR3 length is 13 residues. The V and J ends lost 4 bases and 9 bases respectively, with 14 bases between them. From germline, CDR1 is SGHRS and CDR2 YFSETQ. In DNA, the CDR3 is TGCGCCAGCAGCGACCTGGAGGGGACTGAGCAGTTCTTC. Encoded protein: CASSDLEGTEQFF.

The rearrangement links TRBV7-9 to TRBJ2-7, with 11 bases that match TRBD2. J gave up 0 bases and V 1 base, and 5 bases lay outside the gene matches. The germline CDR1 and CDR2 sequences are SEHNR and FQNEAQ (reference sequence). The CDR3 spans 17 residues. The CDR3 bases are TGTGCCAGCAGCTTAGTACGACTAGCGGGAACCTCCTACGAGCAGTACTTC. This codes for CASSLVRLAGTSYEQYF.

V is TRBV28 and J is TRBJ1-1; D is uncertain. Deletions cut 7 bases from V and 5 bases from J, with 20 bases between. This CDR3 is 15 amino acids long. In germline, CDR1 is MDHEN, CDR2 SYDVKM. CDR3 sequence (DNA): TGTGCCAGCAACAGCTGGGGTGTTGGCGGGACTGAAGCTTTCTTT. This sequence encodes CASNSWGVGGTEAFF.

The J gene is TRBJ1-1, the V gene TRBV5-1; a possible D gene is TRBD1 (6 bases). This CDR3 is 14 amino acids long. Trimming pared 0 bases from V and 4 bases from J, leaving 10 bases between. Germline assignment: CDR1 SGHRS and CDR2 YFSETQ. CDR3 DNA sequence: TGCGCCAGCAGCTTGGGACAGGTGGGCACTGAAGCTTTCTTT. Translated: CASSLGQVGTEAFF.

The chain is built from TRBV2 and TRBJ1-1, with 9 bases lining up with TRBD1. The CDR3 sequence is 15 residues long. The V segment lost 8 bases and the J segment 5 bases; nucleotides outside the gene matches: 12. In germline, CDR1 is SNHLY, CDR2 FYNNEI. This CDR3 is CASGDTGGWRTEAFF. The CDR3 DNA reads as TGTGCCAGCGGAGACACAGGGGGCTGGAGGACTGAAGCTTTCTTT.

The V gene is TRBV19, the J gene TRBJ2-2; D possibly corresponds to TRBD1 (6 bases). CDR1 is LNHDA and CDR2 is SQIVND in the germline V gene (reference sequence). The V and J ends lost 7 bases and 2 bases respectively, with 11 bases between them. The CDR3 totals 14 residues. DNA for the CDR3: TGTGCCAGTAACAGGGCGGTCAACACCGGGGAGCTGTTTTTT. This gives the protein CASNRAVNTGELFF.

This chain connects TRBV27 to TRBJ2-7; D not certain. Trimming took off 2 bases at V and 5 bases at J, with 22 bases between the two ends. Germline lookup yields CDR1 MNHEY and CDR2 SMNVEV (reference sequence). The CDR3 runs to 17 residues. The chain's CDR3 is CASSLLRPAVSSNEQYF. The CDR3 DNA follows: TGTGCCAGCAGTTTACTTCGCCCAGCAGTTTCTTCTAACGAGCAGTACTTC.

This rearrangement joins TRBV25-1 to TRBJ1-6; 7 positions match TRBD1. The trim removed 6 bases at V and 0 bases at J, leaving 2 bases unmatched. Germline-derived CDR1 and CDR2 are MGHDK and SYGVNS. There are 15 residues in the CDR3. The DNA of the CDR3 is TGTGCCAGCAGCGGACAGGCCTCCTATAATTCACCCCTCCACTTT. It specifies CASSGQASYNSPLHF.

The rearrangement links TRBV21-1 to TRBJ2-7; the D call TRBD1 from the table was never checked on the DNA. TRBV21-1 is a documented pseudogene. The CDR3 sequence is 15 residues long. CDR3 sequence (DNA): TGTGCCAGCAGCAATCAGGGGCTTGGTCTGGTGGAGCAGTACTTC. Translated: CASSNQGLGLVEQYF.

The V gene is TRBV2, the J gene TRBJ1-3; D ambiguous. V was cut by 5 bases and J by 0 bases, with 8 bases left in between. From germline, CDR1 is SNHLY and CDR2 FYNNEI. The CDR3 covers 14 residues. The CDR3 DNA is TGTGCCAGCAGTCCGACGGTCTCTGGAAACACCATATATTTT. Translation: CASSPTVSGNTIYF. The variable domain in full, completed from reference TRBV2 and TRBJ1-3, reads EPEVTQTPSHQVTQMGQEVILRCVPISNHLYFYWYRQILGQKVEFLVSFYNNEISEKSEIFDDQFSVERPDGSNFTLKIRSTKLEDSAMYFCASSPTVSGNTIYFGEGSWLTVV.

This clone occurred once. The rearrangement joins TRBV29-1 to TRBJ1-2, with TRBD1 matching over 8 bases. The CDR3 is 12 amino acids. Per the germline V gene, CDR1 is SQVTM and CDR2 is ANQGSEA. J lost 3 bases, V lost 7 bases, and 4 bases had no gene match. This CDR3 is CSAMGQDYGYTF. The CDR3 bases are TGCAGCGCTATGGGACAGGACTATGGCTACACCTTC.

The chain links TRBV7-9 to TRBJ1-5; tentative D call: TRBD1 (5 bases). Trimming took 2 bases from V and 2 from J, leaving 10 bases between them. CDR3 size: 15 residues. Germline CDR1 and CDR2: SEHNR and FQNEAQ (reference sequence). The CDR3 nucleotides are TGTGCCAGCAGCTTAAATGGCAGGGGCAATCAGCCCCAGCATTTT. Residues: CASSLNGRGNQPQHF.

The V gene is TRBV6-2 or TRBV6-3, the J gene TRBJ2-7; D tentatively reads TRBD1 or TRBD2 (5 bases each). CDR1 MNHEY and CDR2 SVGEGT come from the germline V gene. The CDR3 is made up of 14 amino acids. Trimming removed 0 bases at V and 3 bases at J, with 9 bases between. Written as DNA, the CDR3 is TGTGCCAGCAGTTACTCGGGACGAGTCTACGAGCAGTACTTC. Its translation is CASSYSGRVYEQYF.

This rearrangement joins TRBV24-1 to TRBJ2-1; maybe TRBD1 (6 bases). The CDR3 covers 15 residues. Germline CDR1 reads KGHDR; CDR2 reads SFDVKD. V lost 4 bases and J lost 6, with 15 bases in between. CDR3 residues: CATSETGHLINEQFF. In DNA, the CDR3 is TGTGCCACCAGTGAAACGGGACATCTCATCAATGAGCAGTTCTTC.

The CDR3 DNA follows: TGTGCCAGCAGGGCGGGACTAGCGCTTCCCAATGAGCAGTTCTTC. Residues: CASRAGLALPNEQFF. The rearrangement links TRBV27 to TRBJ2-1; 10 bases are shared with TRBD2. Trimming at V came to 6 bases and at J to 6 bases, leaving 8 bases not matched to a gene. The CDR3 length is 15 residues. CDR1 and CDR2 from the germline V gene are MNHEY and SMNVEV (reference sequence).

This clone was seen just once. Other DNA sequences of this sample code for an identical CDR3. This rearrangement joins TRBV18 to TRBJ2-5, with D possibly called TRBD1 or TRBD2 (5 bases each). The germline V and J ends were trimmed by 2 bases and 1 base, with 5 bases remaining between them. Per the germline V gene, CDR1 is KGHSH and CDR2 is LQKENI. The CDR3 has 13 residues. CDR3 sequence (DNA): TGTGCCAGCTCACCAGGGACCCAAGAGACCCAGTACTTC. Translated, it gives CASSPGTQETQYF.

The chain recombines TRBV5-1 with TRBJ1-1; 10 bases are shared with TRBD1. The CDR3 is 16 residues long. CDR1 is SGHRS and CDR2 is YFSETQ in the germline V gene. Unmatched junction bases numbered 8, after V lost 2 bases and J lost 4 bases. The CDR3 loop is CASSFGTGAGGTEAFF. DNA of the CDR3: TGCGCCAGCAGCTTCGGGACAGGGGCTGGAGGCACTGAAGCTTTCTTT.

The V and J genes are TRBV13 and TRBJ1-2, with D maybe TRBD1 (5 bases). The V end lost 5 bases, the J end lost 3 bases, and 10 bases lay between the germline ends. Germline assignment: CDR1 PRHDT and CDR2 FYEKMQ (reference sequence). CDR3 size: 13 residues. DNA for the CDR3: TGTGCCAGCAGCCCCGGGACGGACTATGGCTACACCTTC. It yields the protein CASSPGTDYGYTF.

This clone was counted only a few times. This rearrangement joins TRBV6-5 to TRBJ1-2; perhaps TRBD1 as D (6 bases). The CDR3 sequence is 13 residues long. Germline CDR1 and CDR2: MNHEY and SVGAGI. V lost 8 bases to trimming and J lost 2 bases, with 12 bases between them. Here the CDR3 reads CASGPGVNYGYTF. The CDR3 region has the DNA TGTGCCAGCGGACCAGGGGTGAACTATGGCTACACCTTC.

The J gene is TRBJ1-6, the V gene TRBV5-1, with D uncertain. This CDR3 region has 15 residues. Trimming cost V 0 bases and J 7 bases, with 11 bases left between them. Germline V gives CDR1 SGHRS, CDR2 YFSETQ. CDR3 sequence (DNA): TGCGCCAGCAGCTTGGAGGAATCGTGGAATTCACCCCTCCACTTT. This codes for CASSLEESWNSPLHF.

Details on this clone: The same CDR3 can be traced to other DNA sequences in this sample. The chain has TRBV18 and TRBJ1-2; the D is unclear. The V gene lost 1 base and the J gene lost 4 bases, with 7 bases spanning the gap. The germline V gene has CDR1 KGHSH and CDR2 LQKENI. The CDR3 is 13 residues long. CDR3 in amino acids: CASSPQEGYGYTF. DNA for the CDR3: TGTGCCAGCTCACCACAGGAGGGCTATGGCTACACCTTC.

The V and J genes are TRBV6-5 and TRBJ1-6; D not certain. The length of the CDR3 is 14 residues. Trimming removed 5 bases at V and 11 bases at J, with 16 bases between. Germline V lookup: CDR1 MNHEY, CDR2 SVGAGI. CDR3 nucleotide sequence: TGTGCCAGCAGTCGACATAAGAGTAGGGCACCCCTCCACTTT. Amino acid sequence: CASSRHKSRAPLHF.

For this clone: The sample holds other DNA sequences that translate to the same CDR3. The V and J genes are TRBV4-3 and TRBJ2-1; D gene unclear. The CDR3 runs 13 residues. Trimming pared 0 bases from V and 5 bases from J, leaving 5 bases between. CDR1 LGHNA and CDR2 YSLEER come from the germline V gene. CDR3: CASSQDSDNEQFF. The CDR3 DNA reads as TGCGCCAGCAGCCAAGATTCGGACAATGAGCAGTTCTTC.

The rearrangement links TRBV11-1 to TRBJ2-2; D is possibly TRBD1 (5 bases). This CDR3 comprises 14 residues. V dropped 1 base and J dropped 7 bases, with 10 bases sitting between them. Germline V gives CDR1 SGHAT, CDR2 FQDESV (reference sequence). In nucleotides, the CDR3 is TGTGCCAGCAGCTTAGACAGGAATGACGGGGAGCTGTTTTTT. Amino acid sequence: CASSLDRNDGELFF.

This rearrangement joins TRBV19 to TRBJ1-1; 7 bases match TRBD1. CDR1 is LNHDA, CDR2 SQIVND, per germline (reference sequence). Losses at the gene ends were 3 bases for V and 2 bases for J; bases not matched to a gene: 9. This CDR3 has 16 residues. The CDR3 region has the DNA TGTGCCAGTAGTATTTTGTCAGGGGGAGGCAACACTGAAGCTTTCTTT. It encodes CASSILSGGGNTEAFF.

This sequence joins TRBV4-1 and TRBJ1-2, with unresolved D. This CDR3 has 15 amino acids. CDR1 is MGHRA and CDR2 is YSYEKL in the germline V gene. V was pared by 1 base and J by 4 bases, with 13 bases between. The CDR3: CASSQVGRRGYGYTF. For the CDR3, the DNA is TGCGCCAGCAGCCAAGTGGGCCGCCGAGGCTATGGCTACACCTTC.